The 18 T cell receptor beta chains presented below share a single source sample, sequenced in a study of T-cell reconstitution after alpha-beta-depleted transplantation in children. During its preparation, the TCRbeta library received unique molecular identifiers. One entry per CDR3 protein results from TCRdb running MiXCR on the PCR reads. The repertoire holds about 540,000 distinct CDR3 sequences, with 25% to 30% as singletons. Source: PBMCs, taken before TCRalphabeta/CD19-depleted stem cell transplant. The receptors derive from a boy under two years old with Wiskott-Aldrich syndrome, due to receive a stem cell transplant.

V usage is TRBV9 and J usage is TRBJ2-4; tentatively, D is TRBD1 or TRBD2 (6 bases each). Germline loops: CDR1 SGDLS, CDR2 YYNGEE. V lost 0 bases and J lost 15, with 13 bases in between. The CDR3 spans 12 residues. The CDR3 nucleotides are TGTGCCAGCAGCGTAGAGGGGGGACGGGTGTACTTC. Its translation is CASSVEGGRVYF.

In nucleotides, the CDR3 is TGCAGCGCCGCCGGGACTAGCGGTGCAGATACGCAGTATTTT. Protein: CSAAGTSGADTQYF. The chain uses TRBV29-1 and TRBJ2-3, with 11 bases fitting TRBD2. The trim removed 7 bases at V and 4 bases at J, leaving 7 bases unmatched. The germline CDR1 and CDR2 sequences are SQVTM and ANQGSEA. The CDR3 totals 14 residues.

This CDR3 is CASSYWGTGIGMNTEAFF. CDR3 in DNA: TGTGCCAGCAGTTACTGGGGAACAGGGATCGGTATGAACACTGAAGCTTTCTTT. The rearrangement links TRBV6-2 or TRBV6-3 to TRBJ1-1; weak D call: TRBD1 (6 bases). Germline CDR1 and CDR2: MNHEY and SVGEGT. The CDR3 has 18 amino acids. Trimming took off 1 base at V and 0 bases at J, with 18 bases between the two ends.

This clonotype appeared a few times. V usage is TRBV28 and J usage is TRBJ2-7; maybe TRBD1 (5 bases). The ends were cut back, 1 base at V and 2 bases at J, with 9 bases in the middle. CDR1 is MDHEN and CDR2 is SYDVKM in the germline V gene. This CDR3 comprises 14 residues. The CDR3 DNA reads as TGTGCCAGCAGTTTATCAGGGTACCCCTACGAGCAGTACTTC. Its translation is CASSLSGYPYEQYF.

The rearrangement links TRBV7-2 to TRBJ1-5; a possible D gene is TRBD1 (6 bases). The V end lost 6 bases, the J end lost 4 bases, and 13 bases lay between the germline ends. The CDR3 loop spans 14 amino acids. CDR1 and CDR2 (germline): SGHTA, FQGNSA. The DNA of the CDR3 is TGTGCCAGCAGTTCTAAAACAGGGAATCAGCCCCAGCATTTT. Its protein product is CASSSKTGNQPQHF.

The chain joins TRBV5-1 to TRBJ2-7, with 11 bases lining up with TRBD2. CDR1 is SGHRS and CDR2 is YFSETQ in the germline V gene. This CDR3 contains 16 residues. V gave up 5 bases and J gave up 5 bases; unmatched junction bases: 12. The CDR3 protein is CASRIELAGVNNEQYF. In nucleotides, the CDR3 is TGCGCCAGCAGGATTGAACTAGCGGGAGTGAACAACGAGCAGTACTTC.

V and J are TRBV12-3 or TRBV12-4 and TRBJ1-5; no reliable D call. V lost 2 bases to trimming and J lost 4 bases, with 9 bases between them. The CDR3 length is 14 residues. CDR3 DNA: TGTGCCAGCAGTTTAAATCCCCGGAATCAGCCCCAGCATTTT. It yields the protein CASSLNPRNQPQHF.

This chain joins TRBV7-9 and TRBJ2-1; no reliable D call. CDR1 and CDR2 (germline): SEHNR, FQNEAQ (reference sequence). V lost 8 bases to trimming and J lost 1 base, with 6 bases between them. There are 12 residues in the CDR3. CDR3 sequence reads: CASGLSYNEQFF. CDR3 in DNA: TGTGCCAGCGGGTTGTCCTACAATGAGCAGTTCTTC.

This clonotype showed up just a few times. The chain joins TRBV6-1 to TRBJ1-1; D may be TRBD1 (6 bases). CDR1 is MNHNS, CDR2 SASEGT, per germline. CDR3 size: 15 residues. Trimming shortened V by 4 bases and J by 7 bases, and 19 bases separated the two germline ends. The CDR3 sequence is CASSVLGVRGVEAFF. The DNA of the CDR3 is TGTGCCAGCAGTGTTTTAGGGGTTAGGGGGGTTGAAGCTTTCTTT.

V gene TRBV6-6 combines with J gene TRBJ2-7; 7 bases are a match to TRBD1. The CDR3 covers 13 residues. V was clipped by 5 bases and J by 5 bases; unmatched bases: 6. CDR1 and CDR2 from the germline V gene are MNHNY and SVGAGI (reference sequence). The CDR3 sequence: CASSPRDSNEQYF. In nucleotides, the CDR3 is TGTGCCAGCAGTCCCCGGGACAGTAACGAGCAGTACTTC.

This clonotype was found a few times. The CDR3 loop is CAISISENNSPLHF. The CDR3 region has the DNA TGTGCCATCAGTATCTCAGAAAATAATTCACCCCTCCACTTT. The J gene is TRBJ1-6, the V gene TRBV10-3; D gene ambiguous. V dropped 5 bases and J dropped 5 bases, with 10 bases sitting between them. Germline V lookup: CDR1 ENHRY, CDR2 SYGVKD. This CDR3 has 14 amino acids.

There are a few counts of this clonotype. The chain has TRBV20-1 and TRBJ2-5; 8 bases fit TRBD1. This CDR3 region has 15 residues. Germline lookup yields CDR1 DFQATT and CDR2 SNEGSKA (reference sequence). V shed 0 bases, J shed 6 bases, and the junction held 9 bases outside the gene matches. The CDR3 DNA reads as TGCAGTGCTAGAGATCGAGGACAGGGCATGAAGACCCAGTACTTC. This encodes CSARDRGQGMKTQYF.

This clonotype was found a few times. This chain connects TRBV5-1 to TRBJ2-1; 9 bases match TRBD1. Trimming took 0 bases from V and 5 from J; bases not matched to a gene: 3. Germline values: CDR1 SGHRS, CDR2 YFSETQ. This CDR3 is 15 amino acids long. The CDR3: CASSLEGTGNNEQFF. In nucleotides, the CDR3 is TGCGCCAGCAGCTTGGAAGGGACAGGGAACAATGAGCAGTTCTTC.

The V and J genes are TRBV29-1 and TRBJ1-2; D possibly corresponds to TRBD1 (5 bases). The CDR3 length is 13 residues. Trimming stripped 1 base from V and 0 bases from J, with 6 bases between. CDR1 and CDR2 from the germline V gene are SQVTM and ANQGSEA. The CDR3 is CSVEAGSNYGYTF. The CDR3 DNA follows: TGCAGCGTTGAAGCAGGGTCTAACTATGGCTACACCTTC.

The rearrangement joins TRBV20-1 to TRBJ2-7; 7 nucleotides line up with TRBD2. Per the germline V gene, CDR1 is DFQATT and CDR2 is SNEGSKA (reference sequence). Losses at the gene ends were 2 bases for V and 0 bases for J; bases not matched to a gene: 13. The CDR3 sequence is 17 residues long. CDR3 bases: TGCAGTGCTAGAACAGATAGAGCGGGACTTCTCTCCTACGAGCAGTACTTC. This gives the protein CSARTDRAGLLSYEQYF.

The chain is built from TRBV11-2 and TRBJ2-7; D may match TRBD1 or TRBD2 (5 bases each). CDR1 SGHAT and CDR2 FQNNGV come from the germline V gene. V was shortened by 4 bases and J by 11 bases, with 21 bases between the two germline ends. This CDR3 spans 14 amino acids. For the CDR3, the DNA is TGTGCCAGCAGCTCACCGGGACGGCCTCCGGGCGAGTACTTC. This sequence encodes CASSSPGRPPGEYF.

CDR3 sequence: CSAKAPSSYNEQFF. The CDR3 DNA reads TGCAGTGCTAAAGCGCCTAGCTCCTACAATGAGCAGTTCTTC. V is TRBV20-1 and J is TRBJ2-1; D remains unclear. The CDR3 is 14 amino acids. From germline, CDR1 is DFQATT and CDR2 SNEGSKA (reference sequence). Trimming shortened V by 4 bases and J by 0 bases, and 10 bases separated the two germline ends.

The chain joins TRBV2 to TRBJ2-2; possibly TRBD2 for D (5 bases). With 8 bases removed from V and 4 bases from J, the gap between germline ends came to 11 bases. The length of the CDR3 is 13 residues. Germline-derived CDR1 and CDR2 are SNHLY and FYNNEI. The CDR3 DNA is TGTGCCAGCCTACTAGTCATCACCGGGGAGCTGTTTTTT. Amino acids: CASLLVITGELFF. Using reference TRBV2 and TRBJ2-2 for the parts outside the CDR3, the full variable domain is EPEVTQTPSHQVTQMGQEVILRCVPISNHLYFYWYRQILGQKVEFLVSFYNNEISEKSEIFDDQFSVERPDGSNFTLKIRSTKLEDSAMYFCASLLVITGELFFGEGSRLTVL.